What follows are 9 T cell receptor beta chains derived from one specimen sequenced in a study of T cell responses to AZD1222 COVID-19 vaccine. Generated by immunoSEQ multiplex PCR, the TCRdb table keeps only in-frame clones and is missing some. This table has some 150,000 clones, about 90% appearing once. The sequencing here drew on peripheral blood, taken on day 0 of MenACWY control vaccination. Receptors originate from an adult in good health.

The rearrangement uses TRBV9 and TRBJ1-2, with 9 bases lining up with TRBD1. The junction had 13 bases not matched to a gene; V was cut back by 4 bases and J by 12 bases. Per germline, CDR1 SGDLS and CDR2 YYNGEE. CDR3 length: 14 amino acids. CDR3: CASSLGSTGGLHTF. As DNA, the CDR3 is TGTGCCAGCAGCCTGGGGTCAACAGGGGGCCTCCACACCTTC.

This clone was detected once. V usage is TRBV10-2 and J usage is TRBJ1-5; D possibly corresponds to TRBD1 (6 bases). CDR3 length equals 15 residues. The V gene's germline CDR1 is WSHSY and CDR2 SAAADI. V lost 6 bases, J lost 0 bases, and 12 bases lay in between. The CDR3 DNA reads as TGCGCCAGCAGGATAGGGGGGCTTAGCAATCAGCCCCAGCATTTT. It encodes CASRIGGLSNQPQHF.

The rearrangement uses TRBV4-1 and TRBJ2-7; perhaps D is TRBD1 or TRBD2 (6 bases each). CDR1 and CDR2 (germline): MGHRA, YSYEKL. The CDR3 runs 15 residues. V was pared by 0 bases and J by 3 bases, with 12 bases between. CDR3 in DNA: TGCGCCAGCAGCCAAGATTTGGGGGGCATCTACGAGCAGTACTTC. Translated: CASSQDLGGIYEQYF.

This sequence joins TRBV15 and TRBJ2-2, with 7 bases lining up with TRBD1. The CDR3 sequence is 15 residues long. CDR1 and CDR2 (germline): LNHNV, YYDKDF (reference sequence). V was pared by 5 bases and J by 0 bases, with 3 bases of the junction left unmatched. The CDR3 DNA sequence: TGTGCCACCAGCGAGGACAGGCCGAACACCGGGGAGCTGTTTTTT. Encoded protein: CATSEDRPNTGELFF.

The chain joins TRBV10-3 to TRBJ2-5, with TRBD2 identical over 10 bases. The V gene end was trimmed by 2 bases and the J gene end by 2 bases; junction bases not matched to a gene: 11. Per the germline V gene, CDR1 is ENHRY and CDR2 is SYGVKD. This CDR3 spans 18 amino acids. The CDR3 region has the DNA TGTGCCATCAGTGAGCGTCTAGCGGGAGAGAAGGTTCAAGAGACCCAGTACTTC. This codes for CAISERLAGEKVQETQYF.

The V and J genes are TRBV5-8 and TRBJ1-5; unclear D gene. This CDR3 contains 12 residues. Per the germline V gene, CDR1 is SGHTS and CDR2 is YDEGEE. V lost 2 bases and J lost 5, with 5 bases in between. The chain's CDR3 is CASSFRDQPQHF. CDR3 coding DNA: TGTGCCAGCAGCTTCCGGGATCAGCCCCAGCATTTT. The full variable domain, in which reference TRBV5-8 and TRBJ1-5 provide the parts outside the CDR3, is EAGVTQSPTHLIKTRGQQATLRCSPISGHTSVYWYQQALGLGLQFLLWYDEGEERNRGNFPPRFSGRQFPNYSSELNVNALELEDSALYLCASSFRDQPQHFGDGTRLSIL.

The chain joins TRBV3-1 (or the pseudogene TRBV3-2) to TRBJ1-1; no firm D call. V dropped 1 base and J dropped 4 bases, with 13 bases sitting between them. The CDR3 runs 15 residues. From germline, CDR1 is LGHDT and CDR2 YNNKEL (reference sequence). CDR3 sequence reads: CASSQVLRMGTEAFF. The CDR3 DNA reads as TGTGCCAGCAGCCAAGTCCTGCGGATGGGCACTGAAGCTTTCTTT.

This chain connects TRBV7-9 to TRBJ1-1, with 12 bases fitting TRBD1. Trimming at V came to 3 bases and at J to 7 bases, leaving 6 bases not matched to a gene. Germline lookup yields CDR1 SEHNR and CDR2 FQNEAQ (reference sequence). This CDR3 comprises 15 residues. The CDR3 is CASSFPGQGAVEAFF. CDR3 nucleotides: TGTGCCAGCAGCTTCCCGGGACAGGGGGCGGTTGAAGCTTTCTTT. Full variable domain (missing parts from reference TRBV7-9 and TRBJ1-1): DTGVSQNPRHKITKRGQNVTFRCDPISEHNRLYWYRQTLGQGPEFLTYFQNEAQLEKSRLLSDRFSAERPKGSFSTLEIQRTEQGDSAMYLCASSFPGQGAVEAFFGQGTRLTVV.

The chain links TRBV29-1 to TRBJ2-1; D perhaps matches TRBD2 (5 bases). The V gene's germline CDR1 is SQVTM and CDR2 ANQGSEA. Trimming left V 5 bases short and J 7 bases short, with 12 bases between. The CDR3 contains 12 residues. The CDR3 region has the DNA TGCAGCGTTACGAGGGTCCCGAATGAGCAGTTCTTC. Protein: CSVTRVPNEQFF.